This T cell receptor beta chain was identified in a study of control samples from healthy donors and cancer patients. This CDR3 comprises 15 residues. V was cut by 2 bases and J by 2 bases, with 12 bases left in between. Germline V gene lookup returns CDR1 SGDLS and CDR2 YYNGEE. Sequencing used immunoSEQ multiplex PCR; TCRdb keeps in-frame clones, though not all of them. The sample carries approximately 98,000 clones, roughly four fifths recorded once. This chain uses TRBV9 with TRBJ2-3, with D perhaps TRBD1 or TRBD2 (6 bases each). The receptor comes from a man aged 18-30 years in good health. Sequencing used blood. CDR3 nucleotide sequence: TGTGCCAGCAGCGTCGGGGGCAGGGACACAGATACGCAGTATTTT. The encoded protein is CASSVGGRDTDTQYF.